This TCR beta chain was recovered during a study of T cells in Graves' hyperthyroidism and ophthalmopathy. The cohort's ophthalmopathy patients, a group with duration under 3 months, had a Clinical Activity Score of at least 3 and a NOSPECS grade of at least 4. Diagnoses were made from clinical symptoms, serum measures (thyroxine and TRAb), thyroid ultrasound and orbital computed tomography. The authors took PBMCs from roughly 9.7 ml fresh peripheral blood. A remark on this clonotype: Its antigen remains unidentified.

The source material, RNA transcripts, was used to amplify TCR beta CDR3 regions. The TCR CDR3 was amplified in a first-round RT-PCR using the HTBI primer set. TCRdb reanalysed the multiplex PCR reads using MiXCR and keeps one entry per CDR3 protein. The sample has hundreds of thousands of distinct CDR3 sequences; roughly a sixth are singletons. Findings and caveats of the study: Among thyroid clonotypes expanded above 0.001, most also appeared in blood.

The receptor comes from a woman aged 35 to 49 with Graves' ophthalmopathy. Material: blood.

In DNA form, the CDR3 reads TGTGCTAGTGGTTTGAGATATGAGCAGTTCTTC. The encoded protein is CASGLRYEQFF. V and J are TRBV12-5 and TRBJ2-1; D gene ambiguous. The germline gives CDR1 LGHNT, CDR2 FRNRAP. The V gene lost 2 bases and the J gene lost 8 bases, with 4 bases spanning the gap. CDR3 length: 11 residues.